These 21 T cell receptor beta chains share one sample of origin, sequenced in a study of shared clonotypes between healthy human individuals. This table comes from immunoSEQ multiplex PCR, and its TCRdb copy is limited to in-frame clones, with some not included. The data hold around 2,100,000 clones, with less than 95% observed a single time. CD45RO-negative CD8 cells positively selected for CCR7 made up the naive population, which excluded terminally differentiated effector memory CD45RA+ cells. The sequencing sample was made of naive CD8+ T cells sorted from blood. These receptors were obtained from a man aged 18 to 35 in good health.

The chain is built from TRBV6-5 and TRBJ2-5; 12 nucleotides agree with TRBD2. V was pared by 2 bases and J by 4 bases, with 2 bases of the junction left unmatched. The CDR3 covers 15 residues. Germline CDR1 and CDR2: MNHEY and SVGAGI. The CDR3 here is CASSYLAGGRETQYF. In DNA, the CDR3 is TGTGCCAGCAGTTACCTAGCGGGGGGGCGAGAGACCCAGTACTTC.

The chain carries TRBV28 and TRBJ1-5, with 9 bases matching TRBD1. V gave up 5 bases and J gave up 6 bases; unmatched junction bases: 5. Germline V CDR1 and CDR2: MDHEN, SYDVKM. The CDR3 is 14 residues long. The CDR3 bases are TGTGCCAGCAGTCCACAGGGGGCGGCTCAGCCCCAGCATTTT. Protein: CASSPQGAAQPQHF.

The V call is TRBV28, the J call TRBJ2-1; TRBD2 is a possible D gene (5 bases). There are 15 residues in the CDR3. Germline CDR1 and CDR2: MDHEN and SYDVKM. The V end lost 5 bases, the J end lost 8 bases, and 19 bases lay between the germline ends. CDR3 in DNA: TGTGCCAGCAGTCCCACCCTAGCCCCCTCGGATGAGCAGTTCTTC. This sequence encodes CASSPTLAPSDEQFF.

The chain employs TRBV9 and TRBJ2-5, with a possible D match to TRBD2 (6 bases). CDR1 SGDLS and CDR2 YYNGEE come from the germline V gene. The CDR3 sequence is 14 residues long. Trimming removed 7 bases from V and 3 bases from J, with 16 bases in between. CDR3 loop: CASGRGTGEETQYF. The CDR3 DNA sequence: TGTGCCAGCGGGCGGGGCACCGGGGAAGAGACCCAGTACTTC.

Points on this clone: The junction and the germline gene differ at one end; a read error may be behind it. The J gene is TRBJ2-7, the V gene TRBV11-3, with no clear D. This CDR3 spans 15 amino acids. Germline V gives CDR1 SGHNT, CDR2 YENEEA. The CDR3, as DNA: TGTGCCAGCAGCCCGGGCGGCGGCAGTTCCTCCGAGCAGTACTTC. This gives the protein CASSPGGGSSSEQYF.

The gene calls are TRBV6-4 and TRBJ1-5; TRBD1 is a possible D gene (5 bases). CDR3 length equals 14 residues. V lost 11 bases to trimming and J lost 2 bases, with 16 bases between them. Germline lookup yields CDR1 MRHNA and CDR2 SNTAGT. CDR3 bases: TGTGCCGGACCGGGGCAGTCCGGCAATCAGCCCCAGCATTTT. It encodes CAGPGQSGNQPQHF.

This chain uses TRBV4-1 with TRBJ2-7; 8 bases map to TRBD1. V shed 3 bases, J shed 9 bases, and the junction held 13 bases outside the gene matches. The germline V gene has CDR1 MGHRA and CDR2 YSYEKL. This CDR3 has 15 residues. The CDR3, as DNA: TGCGCCAGCAGCCAGATCGGGACAGGCCTGCTCGGGCAGTACTTC. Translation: CASSQIGTGLLGQYF.

Written as DNA, the CDR3 is TGTGCCAGCAGAATAGCGGAAAACACCGGGGAGCTGTTTTTT. Translating it yields CASRIAENTGELFF. This chain joins TRBV9 and TRBJ2-2; maybe TRBD2 (6 bases). Trimming stripped 5 bases from V and 2 bases from J, with 10 bases between. This CDR3 spans 14 amino acids. Germline V gives CDR1 SGDLS, CDR2 YYNGEE.

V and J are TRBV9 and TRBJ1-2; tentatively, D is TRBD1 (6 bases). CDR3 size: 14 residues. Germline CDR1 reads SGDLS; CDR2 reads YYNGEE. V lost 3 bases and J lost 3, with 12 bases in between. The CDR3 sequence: CASSGTVSDYGYTF. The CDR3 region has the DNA TGTGCCAGCAGCGGGACAGTCTCGGACTATGGCTACACCTTC.

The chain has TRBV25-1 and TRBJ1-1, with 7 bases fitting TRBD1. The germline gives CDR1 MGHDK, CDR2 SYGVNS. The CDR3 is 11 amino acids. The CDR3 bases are TGTGCATTCAGGGGGGGGCCTGAAGCTTTCTTT. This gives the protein CAFRGGPEAFF.

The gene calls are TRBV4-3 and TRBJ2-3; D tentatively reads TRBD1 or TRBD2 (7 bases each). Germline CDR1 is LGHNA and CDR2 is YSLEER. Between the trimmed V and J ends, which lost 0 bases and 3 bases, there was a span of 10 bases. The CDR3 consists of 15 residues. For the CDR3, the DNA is TGCGCCAGCAGCCAAGAAGCGGGACAGACAGATACGCAGTATTTT. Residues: CASSQEAGQTDTQYF.

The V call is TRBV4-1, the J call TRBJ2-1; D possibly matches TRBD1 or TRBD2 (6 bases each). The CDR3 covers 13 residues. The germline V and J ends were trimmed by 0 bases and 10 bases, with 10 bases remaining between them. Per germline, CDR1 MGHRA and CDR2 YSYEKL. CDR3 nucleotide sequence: TGCGCCAGCAGCCAAGATCGGGGGCCCGAGCAGTTCTTC. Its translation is CASSQDRGPEQFF.

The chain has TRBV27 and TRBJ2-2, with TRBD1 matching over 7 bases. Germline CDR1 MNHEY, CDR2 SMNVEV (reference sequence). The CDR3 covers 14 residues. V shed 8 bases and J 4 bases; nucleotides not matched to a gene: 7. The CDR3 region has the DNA TGTGCCAGCCGCTGGGGACAGACCACCGGGGAGCTGTTTTTT. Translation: CASRWGQTTGELFF.

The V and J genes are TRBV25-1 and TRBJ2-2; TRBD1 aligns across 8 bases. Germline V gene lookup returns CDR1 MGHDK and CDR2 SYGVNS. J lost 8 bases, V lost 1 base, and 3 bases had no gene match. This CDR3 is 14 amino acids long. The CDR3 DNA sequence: TGTGCCAGCAGTGAATCCGGGACAGGTGGGGAGCTGTTTTTT. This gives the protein CASSESGTGGELFF.

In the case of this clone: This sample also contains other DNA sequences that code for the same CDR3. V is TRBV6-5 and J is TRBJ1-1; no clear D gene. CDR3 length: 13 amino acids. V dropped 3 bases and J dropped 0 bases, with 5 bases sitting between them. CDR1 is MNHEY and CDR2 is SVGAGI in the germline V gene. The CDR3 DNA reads TGTGCCAGCAGTTATGAATTGAACACTGAAGCTTTCTTT. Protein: CASSYELNTEAFF.

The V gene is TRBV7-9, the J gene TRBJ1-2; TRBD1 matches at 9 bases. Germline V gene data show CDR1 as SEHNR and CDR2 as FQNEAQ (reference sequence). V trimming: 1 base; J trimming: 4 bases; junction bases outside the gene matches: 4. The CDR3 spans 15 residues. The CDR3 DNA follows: TGTGCCAGCAGCTTAGGGACAGGGGACAGCTATGGCTACACCTTC. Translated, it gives CASSLGTGDSYGYTF. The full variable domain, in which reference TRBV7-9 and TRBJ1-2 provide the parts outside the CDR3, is DTGVSQNPRHKITKRGQNVTFRCDPISEHNRLYWYRQTLGQGPEFLTYFQNEAQLEKSRLLSDRFSAERPKGSFSTLEIQRTEQGDSAMYLCASSLGTGDSYGYTFGSGTRLTVV.

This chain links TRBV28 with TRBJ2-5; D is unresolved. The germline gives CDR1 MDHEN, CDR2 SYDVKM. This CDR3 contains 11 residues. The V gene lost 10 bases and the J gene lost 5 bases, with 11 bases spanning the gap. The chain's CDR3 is CATPLLETQYF. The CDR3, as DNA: TGTGCCACCCCGCTTCTCGAGACCCAGTACTTC. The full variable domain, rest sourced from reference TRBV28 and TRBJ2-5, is DVKVTQSSRYLVKRTGEKVFLECVQDMDHENMFWYRQDPGLGLRLIYFSYDVKMKEKGDIPEGYSVSREKKERFSLILESASTNQTSMYLCATPLLETQYFGPGTRLLVL.

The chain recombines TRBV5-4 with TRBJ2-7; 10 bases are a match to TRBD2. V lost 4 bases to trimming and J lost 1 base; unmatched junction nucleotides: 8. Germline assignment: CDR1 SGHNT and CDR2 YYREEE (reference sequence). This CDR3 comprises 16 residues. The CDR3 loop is CASSPERTSGSYEQYF. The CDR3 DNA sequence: TGTGCCAGCAGCCCGGAGAGGACTAGCGGATCCTACGAGCAGTACTTC.

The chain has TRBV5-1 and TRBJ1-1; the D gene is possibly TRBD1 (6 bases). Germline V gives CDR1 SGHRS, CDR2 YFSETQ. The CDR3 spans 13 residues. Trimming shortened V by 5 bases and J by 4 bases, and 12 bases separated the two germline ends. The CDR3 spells CASSLGHGTEAFF. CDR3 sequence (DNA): TGCGCCAGCAGTCTGGGACACGGCACTGAAGCTTTCTTT.

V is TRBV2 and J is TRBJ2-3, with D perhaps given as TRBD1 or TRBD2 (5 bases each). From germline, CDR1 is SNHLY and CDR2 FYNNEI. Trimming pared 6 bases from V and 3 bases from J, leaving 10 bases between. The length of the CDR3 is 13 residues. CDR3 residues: CASRGEGTDTQYF. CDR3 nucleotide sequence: TGTGCCAGCAGGGGGGAAGGAACAGATACGCAGTATTTT.

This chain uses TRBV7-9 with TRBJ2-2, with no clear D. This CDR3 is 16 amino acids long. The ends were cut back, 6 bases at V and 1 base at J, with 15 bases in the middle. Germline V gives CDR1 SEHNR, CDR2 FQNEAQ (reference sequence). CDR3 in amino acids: CASSLGKGRNTGELFF. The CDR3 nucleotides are TGTGCCAGCAGTCTAGGGAAGGGTCGGAACACCGGGGAGCTGTTTTTT.